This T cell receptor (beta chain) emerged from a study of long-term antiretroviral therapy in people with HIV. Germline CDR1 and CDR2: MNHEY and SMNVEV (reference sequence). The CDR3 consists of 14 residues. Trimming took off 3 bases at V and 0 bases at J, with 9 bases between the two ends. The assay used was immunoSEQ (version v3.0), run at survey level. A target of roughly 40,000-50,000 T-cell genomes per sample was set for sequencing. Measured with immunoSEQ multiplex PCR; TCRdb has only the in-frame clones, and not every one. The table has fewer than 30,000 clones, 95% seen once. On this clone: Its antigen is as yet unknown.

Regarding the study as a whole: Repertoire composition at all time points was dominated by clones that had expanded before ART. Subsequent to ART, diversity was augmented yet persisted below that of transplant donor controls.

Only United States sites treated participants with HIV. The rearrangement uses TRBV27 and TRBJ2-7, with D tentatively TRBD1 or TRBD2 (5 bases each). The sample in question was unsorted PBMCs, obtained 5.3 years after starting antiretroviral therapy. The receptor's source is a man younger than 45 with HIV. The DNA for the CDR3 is TGTGCCAGCAGTTTCCTGGGACCCTCCTACGAGCAGTACTTC. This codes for CASSFLGPSYEQYF.